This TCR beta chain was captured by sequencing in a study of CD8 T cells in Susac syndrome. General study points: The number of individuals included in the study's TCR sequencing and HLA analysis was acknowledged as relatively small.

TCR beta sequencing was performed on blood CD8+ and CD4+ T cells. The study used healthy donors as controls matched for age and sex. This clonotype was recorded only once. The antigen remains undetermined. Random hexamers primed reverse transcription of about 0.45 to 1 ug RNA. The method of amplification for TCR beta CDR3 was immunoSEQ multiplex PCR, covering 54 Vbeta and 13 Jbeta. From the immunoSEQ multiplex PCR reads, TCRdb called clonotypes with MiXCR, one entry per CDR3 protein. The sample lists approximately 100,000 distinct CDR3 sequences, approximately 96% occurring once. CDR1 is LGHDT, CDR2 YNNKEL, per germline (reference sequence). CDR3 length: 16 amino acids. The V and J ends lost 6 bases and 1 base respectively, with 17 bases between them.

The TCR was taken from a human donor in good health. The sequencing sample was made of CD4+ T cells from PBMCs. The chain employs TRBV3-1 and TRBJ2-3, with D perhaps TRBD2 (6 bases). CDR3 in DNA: TGTGCCAGCAGTCGGACCGGGACTCCCCGCACAGATACGCAGTATTTT. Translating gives CASSRTGTPRTDTQYF.